This TCR beta chain was captured by sequencing in a study of T-cell memory formation after mild COVID-19. Study as a whole: The two donors had largely donor-specific TCR clusters.

5'RACE with constant-segment primers yielded barcoded, UMI-tagged TCR alpha and TCR beta cDNA libraries. TCRdb re-analysed the 5' RACE reads in MiXCR, keeping a single row per CDR3 protein. This sample carries 470,000 or so distinct CDR3 sequences, around a quarter of them seen once, and the ten largest clones take 12%. Findings and limits, study-wide: Day 15 to 85 contracting clones showed balanced CD4/CD8; day 15 to 37 expanders favored CD4+.

To note about this clonotype: Its antigen is still unknown.

V lost 5 bases, J lost 4 bases, and 11 bases lay in between. Germline-derived CDR1 and CDR2 are SSHAT and FNYEAQ (reference sequence). This CDR3 contains 14 residues. The TCR sequence derives from an adult woman who had mild COVID-19 (a few samples of this study predate the infection). Cell type and time point are not known. The gene calls are TRBV7-7 and TRBJ2-2; D is undetermined. Sequenced material: PBMCs or a T cell subset sorted from them (not recorded which). The CDR3 loop is CASSPGSGTGELFF. CDR3 DNA: TGTGCCAGCAGCCCAGGTTCTGGCACCGGGGAGCTGTTTTTT.